This entry lists 10 T cell receptor beta chains sequenced from one sample in a study of blood T cells in healthy people across ages. Primers used in a second PCR of about 7 to 11 cycles were a sample-barcoded 5' primer and a J-beta primer mix. TCRdb redid the calling of the 5' RACE reads with MiXCR, one entry per CDR3 protein. The sample contains 450,000 to 650,000 distinct CDR3 sequences, around 24% of which appear only once. These sequences were also reported in another study, on T cells of mothers and their children.

The source material was blood. These receptors were collected from a boy between 5 and 17 years old in good health.

This clonotype was seen more than once but under ten times. The rearrangement uses TRBV4-3 and TRBJ2-5, with TRBD2 as a possible D gene (6 bases). The DNA matches TRBJ2-1 better at its end, which makes the J call doubtful. Germline values: CDR1 LGHNA, CDR2 YSLEER. CDR3 size: 14 residues. This CDR3 reads CASSPSEGRDEQFF. The CDR3, as DNA: TGCGCCAGCAGCCCCTCGGAGGGGCGAGATGAGCAGTTCTTC.

The rearrangement joins TRBV9 to TRBJ2-5; TRBD1 matches at 7 bases. Germline V lookup: CDR1 SGDLS, CDR2 YYNGEE. The V segment lost 3 bases and the J segment 8 bases; nucleotides outside the gene matches: 7. The CDR3 consists of 13 residues. DNA for the CDR3: TGTGCCAGCAGCGAGGGACAGAAGAGAACCCAGTACTTC. Encoded protein: CASSEGQKRTQYF. Looking up the rest from reference TRBV9 and TRBJ2-5 gives the full variable domain: DSGVTQTPKHLITATGQRVTLRCSPRSGDLSVYWYQQSLDQGLQFLIQYYNGEERAKGNILERFSAQQFPDLHSELNLSSLELGDSALYFCASSEGQKRTQYFGPGTRLLVL.

The V gene is TRBV20-1, the J gene TRBJ2-7, with D perhaps matching TRBD2 (6 bases). Germline loops: CDR1 DFQATT, CDR2 SNEGSKA (reference sequence). The CDR3 is 13 residues long. This chain's CDR3 is CSVRKTGEYEQYF. The DNA for the CDR3 is TGCAGCGTAAGAAAAACGGGGGAGTACGAGCAGTACTTC.

V usage is TRBV5-1 and J usage is TRBJ2-3; D perhaps matches TRBD2 (5 bases). The germline V gene has CDR1 SGHRS and CDR2 YFSETQ. V shed 0 bases and J shed 4 bases, with 15 bases lying between them. This CDR3 has 16 residues. CDR3 bases: TGCGCCAGCAGCTTGGTCCTAGGAGGTTTATCAGATACGCAGTATTTT. Translation gives CASSLVLGGLSDTQYF.

This clonotype was seen a few times. The chain joins TRBV5-1 to TRBJ1-1, with unresolved D. Germline V lookup: CDR1 SGHRS, CDR2 YFSETQ. The CDR3 has 15 amino acids. With 0 bases removed from V and 5 bases from J, the gap between germline ends came to 14 bases. CDR3: CASSLVTSSQTEAFF. The CDR3 DNA sequence: TGCGCCAGCAGCTTGGTCACGAGTTCACAAACTGAAGCTTTCTTT.

The chain combines TRBV20-1 with TRBJ2-5; 9 nucleotides align to TRBD1. Germline V CDR1 and CDR2: DFQATT, SNEGSKA (reference sequence). CDR3 length: 18 residues. V shed 0 bases and J 5 bases; nucleotides not matched to a gene: 16. As DNA, the CDR3 is TGCAGTGCTAGAGACCCGGGACAGGGAGTCTCCCGGTTTGAGACCCAGTACTTC. It specifies CSARDPGQGVSRFETQYF.

At least ten counts were recorded for this clonotype. The chain recombines TRBV6-2 or TRBV6-3 with TRBJ2-7; 8 nucleotides line up with TRBD1. Losses at the gene ends were 5 bases for V and 3 bases for J; bases not matched to a gene: 3. The germline CDR1 and CDR2 sequences are MNHEY and SVGEGT. CDR3 length: 13 residues. CDR3 in DNA: TGTGCCAGCAGTCGGACAGGGATCTACGAGCAGTACTTC. Encoded protein: CASSRTGIYEQYF.

Only a few counts were recorded for this clonotype. The chain recombines TRBV4-2 with TRBJ1-2; TRBD1 matches at 7 bases. The CDR3 loop spans 15 amino acids. J gave up 2 bases and V 4 bases, and 7 bases lay outside the gene matches. Germline-derived CDR1 and CDR2 are LGHNA and YNFKEQ. CDR3 loop: CASSPRTGPNYGYTF. In DNA form, the CDR3 reads TGTGCCAGCAGCCCCCGGACAGGACCCAACTATGGCTACACCTTC.

The chain joins TRBV4-3 to TRBJ1-6, with TRBD1 as a possible D gene (5 bases). Germline CDR1 reads LGHNA; CDR2 reads YSLEER. The CDR3 consists of 14 residues. Trimming cost V 0 bases and J 10 bases, with 10 bases left between them. CDR3: CASSQDPGNSPLHF. Here the CDR3 DNA reads TGCGCCAGCAGCCAAGATCCAGGGAACTCACCCCTCCACTTT.

The rearrangement uses TRBV12-3 or TRBV12-4 and TRBJ2-1; D perhaps matches TRBD2 (6 bases). The CDR3 is 16 residues long. V lost 3 bases to trimming and J lost 6 bases, with 18 bases between them. This CDR3 is CASSFGGTVTSNEQFF. In DNA form, the CDR3 reads TGTGCCAGCAGTTTCGGGGGAACCGTTACTTCCAATGAGCAGTTCTTC.